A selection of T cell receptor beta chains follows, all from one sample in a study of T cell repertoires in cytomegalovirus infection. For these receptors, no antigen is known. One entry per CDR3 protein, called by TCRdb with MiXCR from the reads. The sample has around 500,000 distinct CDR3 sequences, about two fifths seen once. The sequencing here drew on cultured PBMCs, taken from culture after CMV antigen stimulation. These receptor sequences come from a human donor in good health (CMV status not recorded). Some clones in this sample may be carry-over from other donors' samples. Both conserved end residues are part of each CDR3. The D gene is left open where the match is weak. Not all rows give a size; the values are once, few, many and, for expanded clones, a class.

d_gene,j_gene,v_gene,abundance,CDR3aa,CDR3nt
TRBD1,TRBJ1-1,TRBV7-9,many,CASRYRGLETEAFF,TGTGCCAGCAGGTACAGGGGTTTGGAGACTGAAGCTTTCTTT
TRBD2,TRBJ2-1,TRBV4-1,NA,CASSQDGGGKAYNEQFF,TGCGCCAGCAGCCAAGATGGCGGGGGAAAAGCCTACAATGAGCAGTTCTTC
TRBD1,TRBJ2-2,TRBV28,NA,CASNNPGQLNTGELFF,TGTGCCAGCAACAACCCGGGACAGCTGAACACCGGGGAGCTGTTTTTT
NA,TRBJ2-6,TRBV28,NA,CASSGLSGANVLTF,TGTGCCAGCAGTGGGCTATCTGGGGCCAACGTCCTGACTTTC
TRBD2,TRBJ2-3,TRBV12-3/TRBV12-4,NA,CASSLGLAGETFTDTQYF,TGTGCCAGCAGCTTGGGGCTAGCGGGAGAGACGTTCACAGATACGCAGTATTTT
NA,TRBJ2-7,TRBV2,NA,CASSGGGMTAGGFREQYF,TGTGCCAGCAGTGGAGGAGGGATGACGGCAGGGGGTTTCCGCGAGCAGTACTTC
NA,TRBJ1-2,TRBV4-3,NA,CASSVSGTENYGYTF,TGCGCCAGCAGCGTTTCCGGGACTGAGAACTATGGCTACACCTTC
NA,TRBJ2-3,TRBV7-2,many,CASSLAVTDTQYF,TGTGCCAGCAGCTTAGCGGTCACAGATACGCAGTATTTT
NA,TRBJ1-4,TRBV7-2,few,CASGLSGAHEKLFF,TGTGCCAGCGGCCTTTCAGGGGCGCATGAAAAACTGTTTTTT
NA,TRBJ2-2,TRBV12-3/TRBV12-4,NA,CASSFIGGVSGELFF,TGTGCCAGCAGTTTCATTGGAGGGGTTAGCGGGGAGCTGTTTTTT
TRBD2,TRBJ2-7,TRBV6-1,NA,CASSEGGGSYEQYF,TGTGCCAGCAGTGAAGGGGGGGGCTCCTACGAGCAGTACTTC
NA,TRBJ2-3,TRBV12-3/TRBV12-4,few,CASSYEPAATDTQYF,TGTGCCAGCAGTTATGAACCAGCGGCTACAGATACGCAGTATTTT
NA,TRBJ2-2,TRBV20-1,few,CSARDPGTTGELFF,TGCAGTGCTAGAGATCCAGGGACCACCGGGGAGCTGTTTTTT
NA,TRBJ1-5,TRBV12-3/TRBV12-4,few,CASRPRVGQPQHF,TGTGCCAGCAGGCCAAGGGTGGGGCAGCCCCAGCATTTT
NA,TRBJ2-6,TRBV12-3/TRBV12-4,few,CASSLGKRGISGANVLTF,TGTGCCAGCAGTTTGGGTAAACGAGGAATCTCTGGGGCCAACGTCCTGACTTTC
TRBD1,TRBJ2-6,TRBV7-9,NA,CASSADRLSGANVLTF,TGTGCCAGCAGCGCGGACAGGCTCTCTGGGGCCAACGTCCTGACTTTC
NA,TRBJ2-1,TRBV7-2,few,CASSSIHEQFF,TGTGCCAGCAGCTCCATCCATGAGCAGTTCTTC
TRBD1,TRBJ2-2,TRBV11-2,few,CASSIRWGQITGELFF,TGTGCCAGCAGCATCCGCTGGGGACAGATCACCGGGGAGCTGTTTTTT
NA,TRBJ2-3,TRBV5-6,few,CASSPRGGVDTQYF,TGTGCCAGCAGCCCCAGGGGGGGGGTGGATACGCAGTATTTT
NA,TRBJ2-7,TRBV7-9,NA,CASSPAGEQYF,TGTGCCAGCAGCCCGGCGGGAGAGCAGTACTTC
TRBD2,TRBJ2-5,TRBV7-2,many,CASSRMAGGHVETQYF,TGTGCCAGCAGCCGTATGGCGGGGGGGCATGTAGAGACCCAGTACTTC
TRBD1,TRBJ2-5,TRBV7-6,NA,CASSLAHGQGEETQYF,TGTGCCAGCAGCTTAGCGCATGGACAGGGTGAAGAGACCCAGTACTTC
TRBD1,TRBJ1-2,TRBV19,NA,CASRFRDRVYGYTF,TGTGCCAGTCGCTTCCGGGACAGGGTCTATGGCTACACCTTC
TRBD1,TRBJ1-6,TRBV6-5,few,CASRTGTENSPLHF,TGTGCCAGCAGGACCGGGACAGAGAATTCACCCCTCCACTTT
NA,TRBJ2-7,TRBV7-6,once,CASSLGDLGIYEQYF,TGTGCCAGCAGCTTAGGGGACCTGGGAATATACGAGCAGTACTTC
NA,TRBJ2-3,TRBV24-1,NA,CATSDRTGSSFNTDTQYF,TGTGCCACCAGTGATCGGACTGGTTCGAGTTTTAACACAGATACGCAGTATTTT